Presented here are 22 T cell receptor beta chains from one specimen sequenced in a study of identical twins. Via MiXCR, TCRdb re-called the 5' RACE reads, giving one row per CDR3 protein. The profile shows approximately 350,000 distinct CDR3 sequences, 9% to 15% of them singletons. These data were likewise used in another study, on yellow fever vaccine responses in identical twins.

The sequenced sample was CD8+ T cells sorted from blood. The receptors here all came from a woman between 18 and 30 years old in good health.

The rearrangement joins TRBV13 to TRBJ2-1; the match to TRBD2 covers 7 bases. The CDR3 has 15 amino acids. Germline trimming cut 5 bases from V and 9 bases from J; bases unmatched to any gene: 13. The germline V gene has CDR1 PRHDT and CDR2 FYEKMQ (reference sequence). CDR3 residues: CASSPIAGVGVEQFF. The CDR3 bases are TGTGCCAGCAGCCCAATTGCGGGGGTTGGGGTTGAGCAGTTCTTC.

This sequence joins TRBV27 and TRBJ2-3; possibly TRBD2 for D (7 bases). CDR1 is MNHEY, CDR2 SMNVEV, per germline (reference sequence). The CDR3 is 19 residues long. V lost 6 bases and J lost 3, with 28 bases in between. The CDR3 DNA reads as TGTGCCAGCAGAATTATGGGGGGGCCTTCCAGTGTATATACAGATACGCAGTATTTT. Translating it yields CASRIMGGPSSVYTDTQYF.

This clonotype showed up just a few times. The V gene is TRBV10-2, the J gene TRBJ2-1; D call uncertain. The germline V gene encodes CDR1 WSHSY and CDR2 SAAADI. The V gene lost 2 bases and the J gene lost 8 bases, with 10 bases spanning the gap. This CDR3 region has 13 residues. This CDR3 is CASSEIPADEQFF. The CDR3 DNA reads as TGCGCCAGCAGTGAGATTCCTGCGGATGAGCAGTTCTTC.

This clonotype has more than one count but fewer than ten. This chain links TRBV5-1 with TRBJ2-7, with D perhaps TRBD1 (5 bases). Trimming removed 0 bases from V and 0 bases from J, with 10 bases in between. Germline V CDR1 and CDR2: SGHRS, YFSETQ. The CDR3 runs 15 residues. For the CDR3, the DNA is TGCGCCAGCAGCTTGGAGTCCGACAGCTCCTACGAGCAGTACTTC. It specifies CASSLESDSSYEQYF.

The CDR3 nucleotides read TGTGCCAGCAGTGACGAGGGGACAGCCTACAATGAGCAGTTCTTC. Protein product: CASSDEGTAYNEQFF. The rearrangement uses TRBV6-4 and TRBJ2-1; 7 nucleotides match TRBD1. This CDR3 contains 15 residues. Per germline, CDR1 MRHNA and CDR2 SNTAGT. After removal of 2 bases from V and 2 bases from J, the junction contained 3 bases not matched to a gene.

The chain employs TRBV27 and TRBJ1-4, with D uncertain. The V and J ends lost 4 bases and 3 bases respectively, with 9 bases between them. The CDR3 has 14 amino acids. CDR1 and CDR2 (germline): MNHEY, SMNVEV (reference sequence). The CDR3 sequence: CASSSDWANEKLFF. The CDR3 DNA reads as TGTGCCAGCAGTTCGGACTGGGCTAATGAAAAACTGTTTTTT.

A few counts support this clonotype. The J gene is TRBJ2-1, the V gene TRBV7-8, with 14 bases that match TRBD2. Germline trimming cut 2 bases from V and 12 bases from J; bases unmatched to any gene: 15. This CDR3 has 18 residues. Germline V gene lookup returns CDR1 SGHVS and CDR2 FQNEAQ. Here the CDR3 DNA reads TGTGCCAGCAGCTTATTAGATACCGGGACTAGCGGGAGTTTGGTGCAGTTCTTC. Translation: CASSLLDTGTSGSLVQFF.

This clonotype was seen many times. The genes are TRBV7-9 and TRBJ2-2, with a weak D call TRBD1 (5 bases). Trimming left V 6 bases short and J 6 bases short, with 8 bases between. This CDR3 comprises 12 residues. Looked up from germline, CDR1 is SEHNR and CDR2 is FQNEAQ (reference sequence). The CDR3 coding sequence is TGTGCCAGCAGTTTGGGGCCCGGGGAGCTGTTTTTT. Its protein is CASSLGPGELFF.

V and J are TRBV6-1 and TRBJ1-1, with D possibly TRBD1 on 6 matching bases. The V end was cut by 3 bases, the J end by 8 bases, with 19 bases between. Germline V lookup: CDR1 MNHNS, CDR2 SASEGT. The CDR3 loop spans 15 amino acids. CDR3 loop: CASSEDRTLKEEAFF. CDR3 in DNA: TGTGCCAGCAGTGAGGACAGAACCTTAAAAGAGGAAGCTTTCTTT.

A few counts support this clonotype. As DNA, the CDR3 is TGTGCCAGCAGTGGACAGGGGCCCTACGAGCAGTACTTC. Amino acids: CASSGQGPYEQYF. V gene TRBV25-1 combines with J gene TRBJ2-7; 8 nucleotides agree with TRBD1. After removal of 4 bases from V and 2 bases from J, the junction contained 1 base not matched to a gene. CDR3 length: 13 amino acids. Per germline, CDR1 MGHDK and CDR2 SYGVNS.

The J gene is TRBJ1-1, the V gene TRBV20-1; 7 nucleotides line up with TRBD1. Losses at the gene ends were 6 bases for V and 1 base for J; bases not matched to a gene: 8. This CDR3 spans 14 amino acids. Germline lookup yields CDR1 DFQATT and CDR2 SNEGSKA (reference sequence). The chain's CDR3 is CSAPYRGKNTEAFF. CDR3 DNA sequence: TGCAGTGCCCCATACAGGGGCAAGAACACTGAAGCTTTCTTT.

This chain uses TRBV7-2 with TRBJ2-1; 13 bases line up with TRBD2. Germline V gives CDR1 SGHTA, CDR2 FQGNSA. V shed 5 bases, J shed 6 bases, and the junction held 7 bases outside the gene matches. This CDR3 has 16 residues. This CDR3 reads CASSPPGLAGFNEQFF. The CDR3 nucleotides read TGTGCCAGCAGCCCACCGGGACTAGCGGGATTCAATGAGCAGTTCTTC.

The chain uses TRBV29-1 and TRBJ2-2; TRBD2 matches at 15 bases. Germline loops: CDR1 SQVTM, CDR2 ANQGSEA. Losses at the gene ends were 4 bases for V and 6 bases for J; bases not matched to a gene: 3. This CDR3 is 15 amino acids long. The CDR3 reads CSVVRTSGRAGELFF. In nucleotides, the CDR3 is TGCAGCGTTGTTCGGACTAGCGGGAGGGCCGGGGAGCTGTTTTTT.

This clonotype was seen more than once but under ten times. The V call is TRBV11-2, the J call TRBJ2-7; D is possibly TRBD2 (5 bases). Germline CDR1 SGHAT, CDR2 FQNNGV. V was clipped by 2 bases and J by 6 bases, with 8 bases between them. The CDR3 runs 12 residues. The CDR3 loop reads CASSLPRGEQYV. The CDR3, as DNA: TGTGCCAGCAGCTTACCCCGGGGCGAGCAGTACGTC.

The chain has TRBV7-9 and TRBJ2-1, with 8 bases fitting TRBD1. The trim removed 2 bases at V and 2 bases at J, leaving 2 bases unmatched. CDR1 SEHNR and CDR2 FQNEAQ come from the germline V gene (reference sequence). This CDR3 has 15 residues. The CDR3: CASSLRQGPYNEQFF. The CDR3 DNA sequence: TGTGCCAGCAGCTTACGACAGGGGCCCTACAATGAGCAGTTCTTC.

This clonotype was seen at least ten times. V gene TRBV7-8 combines with J gene TRBJ1-1; 12 bases agree with TRBD1. The V gene's germline CDR1 is SGHVS and CDR2 FQNEAQ. V lost 6 bases to trimming and J lost 1 base; unmatched junction nucleotides: 3. The CDR3 extends over 15 amino acids. The CDR3 sequence: CASRGQGATNTEAFF. In DNA, the CDR3 is TGTGCCAGCAGGGGACAGGGGGCGACGAACACTGAAGCTTTCTTT.

The chain employs TRBV13 and TRBJ2-2; the D call may be TRBD1 or TRBD2 (5 bases each). V was cut by 5 bases and J by 6 bases, with 19 bases left in between. This CDR3 is built from 16 residues. Germline CDR1 and CDR2: PRHDT and FYEKMQ (reference sequence). The CDR3 coding sequence is TGTGCCAGCAGCCCTGGGCTGGTAAGGGGACCCGGGGAGCTGTTTTTT. Protein: CASSPGLVRGPGELFF.

This rearrangement joins TRBV27 to TRBJ1-1; D unresolved. The CDR3 runs 14 residues. The ends were cut back, 2 bases at V and 1 base at J, with 8 bases in the middle. Germline V lookup: CDR1 MNHEY, CDR2 SMNVEV (reference sequence). The CDR3 DNA follows: TGTGCCAGCAGTTTACGTTGGCAGAACACTGAAGCTTTCTTT. It yields the protein CASSLRWQNTEAFF.

This clonotype was seen more than once but under ten times. This rearrangement joins TRBV6-6 to TRBJ2-7; D may correspond to TRBD1 or TRBD2 (5 bases each). The V and J ends lost 7 bases and 5 bases respectively, with 12 bases between them. The germline V gene has CDR1 MNHNY and CDR2 SVGAGI (reference sequence). There are 12 residues in the CDR3. The CDR3 nucleotides are TGTGCCAGCACCCTAGGGACGGACGAGCAGTACTTC. Translated, it gives CASTLGTDEQYF.

This clonotype was seen only a few times. The rearrangement joins TRBV27 to TRBJ2-6; 10 bases map to TRBD1. Germline-derived CDR1 and CDR2 are MNHEY and SMNVEV (reference sequence). This CDR3 is 17 amino acids long. Trimming cost V 5 bases and J 0 bases; bases outside gene matches: 4. The DNA of the CDR3 is TGTGCCAGCAGTGACAGGGGGCCACTCTCTGGGGCCAACGTCCTGACTTTC. It yields the protein CASSDRGPLSGANVLTF.

In its sample, this clonotype was seen many times. The CDR3 bases are TGCGCCAGCAGCTTGAGGGGGGCGGCCTACGAGCAGTACGTC. Encoded protein: CASSLRGAAYEQYV. The V and J genes are TRBV5-1 and TRBJ2-7, with D tentatively TRBD1 or TRBD2 (6 bases each). Per germline, CDR1 SGHRS and CDR2 YFSETQ. This CDR3 is 14 amino acids long. Between the trimmed V and J ends, which lost 1 base and 2 bases, there was a span of 10 bases.

In its sample, this clonotype was seen a few times. The chain has TRBV13 and TRBJ2-7; the match to TRBD1 covers 9 bases. The J segment lost 2 bases and the V segment lost 1 base, leaving 9 bases of the junction unmatched. Germline V gene data show CDR1 as PRHDT and CDR2 as FYEKMQ (reference sequence). This CDR3 contains 17 residues. The CDR3 loop is CASSLVGTGIGAYEQYF. CDR3 coding DNA: TGTGCCAGCAGCTTAGTCGGGACAGGGATCGGAGCCTACGAGCAGTACTTC.